This T cell receptor (beta chain) emerged from a study of T-cell memory formation after mild COVID-19. CDR3 length: 14 amino acids. Germline loops: CDR1 MNHEY, CDR2 SVGEGT. This clonotype was observed a few times. Its specificity is unknown. At one boundary the junction diverges from the germline segment, which might be a read error. Employing constant-segment primers, 5'RACE generated TCR alpha and TCR beta cDNA libraries bearing sample barcodes and UMIs. TCRdb ran MiXCR on the 5' RACE reads and lists one entry per CDR3 protein. Altogether roughly 600,000 distinct CDR3 sequences are present, 15% to 20% being singletons, with the ten largest covering approximately 12%. Study-level points and caveats: Pre-infection memory held some responding clones, suggesting pre-existing cross-reactive T cells responded. Second-wave clones that peaked on day 37 lacked confirmed SARS-CoV-2 specificity.

Sequences were obtained from PBMCs or a T cell subset sorted from them (not recorded which). The rearrangement joins TRBV6-2 or TRBV6-3 to TRBJ2-3; 7 bases map to TRBD1. The TCR was taken from an adult woman who had mild COVID-19 (a few samples of this study predate the infection). Cell type and time point are not known. The CDR3 DNA follows: TGTGCCGGCAGGAGAGCAGGGGGTGCAGATACGCAGTATTTT. Encoded protein: CAGRRAGGADTQYF.